The clone carrying this T cell receptor (beta chain) showed up many times. Its target is not known. These data come from a study of blood T cells in healthy people across ages. The overall study: Template switching retrieved approximately one barcoded beta molecule for each two T cells.

J lost 2 bases, V lost 4 bases, and 10 bases had no gene match. The CDR3 is made up of 17 amino acids. The germline V gene encodes CDR1 SGHVS and CDR2 FQNEAQ. Study-wide results and caveats: A roughly linear age-dependent decrease characterized TCR beta diversity per million T cells.

Peripheral blood samples of 7.5 to 10 milliliters were drawn from each donor. With each sample, at least 5 micrograms of total RNA were extracted. A second 7 to 11 cycle PCR used barcoded and J-beta primers. TCRdb passed the 5' RACE reads through MiXCR, listing each CDR3 protein once. The sample contains 1.5 million to 2 million distinct CDR3 sequences, about 28% of which appear only once. The sequencing input was blood. The rearrangement links TRBV7-8 to TRBJ2-5, with 10 bases lining up with TRBD2. The TCR sequence derives from a woman aged 25-40 years in good health. CDR3 region: CASSYPLAGVEQETQYF. The CDR3 DNA follows: TGTGCCAGCAGCTACCCTCTAGCGGGAGTGGAGCAAGAGACCCAGTACTTC.